The entry below gives a single T cell receptor beta chain sequence along with its context. The record originates from a study of cytomegalovirus exposure and HLA in healthy donors. Vbeta (60) and Jbeta (13) primers were used in the PCR. The protocol was immunoSEQ multiplex PCR, while the TCRdb copy is restricted to in-frame clones and leaves out a portion. The sample includes 100,000 to 150,000 clones, 80% of them seen just once. The sample consisted of PBMCs. The source is a man aged 45-60 years in good health and CMV-seronegative.

DNA for the CDR3: TGTGCCAGCAGCTTAGGAGTTGGGGGGTACTATGGCTACACCTTC. Residues: CASSLGVGGYYGYTF. The V and J genes are TRBV7-8 and TRBJ1-2, with D possibly TRBD1 on 5 matching bases. The CDR3 covers 15 residues. Germline lookup yields CDR1 SGHVS and CDR2 FQNEAQ. V gave up 1 base and J gave up 3 bases, with 12 bases separating them.